These T cell receptor beta chains were read from a single sample in a study of T cell responses to AZD1222 COVID-19 vaccine. Clones were sequenced by immunoSEQ multiplex PCR, and TCRdb holds only the in-frame ones, with some missing. The sample records approximately 170,000 clones, about 90% being singletons. This material consisted of peripheral blood, taken 28 days after the second AZD1222 dose. These receptors originate from an adult who received the AZD1222 COVID-19 vaccine. CDR3s include the opening cysteine and the closing phenylalanine or tryptophan. The order of the fields is V gene, clone size, D gene, J gene, CDR3 DNA, CDR3 protein. D genes are given only for firm matches. Size values are once, few and many counts, or a class for expanded clones, and some rows have none.

v_call: TRBV5-5; clone_size: NA; d_call: NA; j_call: TRBJ1-2; cdr3_nt: TGTGCCAGCAGCATGGGGCCCGACAGATATGGCTACACCTTC; cdr3_aa: CASSMGPDRYGYTF
v_call: TRBV5-1; clone_size: NA; d_call: NA; j_call: TRBJ1-1; cdr3_nt: TGCGCCAGCAGCTTTGGGAATCAACCAGGCGGTGAAGCTTTCTTT; cdr3_aa: CASSFGNQPGGEAFF
v_call: TRBV11-2; clone_size: NA; d_call: NA; j_call: TRBJ1-5; cdr3_nt: TGTGCCAGCAGCTTAGCGCAGGGCCAGCCCCAGCATTTT; cdr3_aa: CASSLAQGQPQHF
v_call: TRBV27; clone_size: once; d_call: NA; j_call: TRBJ2-1; cdr3_nt: TGTGCCAGCAGTGGACTCGGCGGGGATCGACGCAATGAGCAGTTCTTC; cdr3_aa: CASSGLGGDRRNEQFF
v_call: TRBV3-1/TRBV3-2; clone_size: NA; d_call: TRBD2; j_call: TRBJ2-5; cdr3_nt: TGTGCCAGCAGCCGGGGACTAGCGGGGGGGTACCAAGAGACCCAGTACTTC; cdr3_aa: CASSRGLAGGYQETQYF
v_call: TRBV10-2; clone_size: NA; d_call: NA; j_call: TRBJ1-1; cdr3_nt: TGCGCCAGCAGTGCGGCGGGGGCGATGACTGAAGCTTTCTTT; cdr3_aa: CASSAAGAMTEAFF
v_call: TRBV6-5; clone_size: NA; d_call: TRBD1; j_call: TRBJ1-2; cdr3_nt: TGTGCCAGCAGTTTCCTGGACAGGGACTATGGCTACACCTTC; cdr3_aa: CASSFLDRDYGYTF
v_call: TRBV29-1; clone_size: NA; d_call: NA; j_call: TRBJ1-2; cdr3_nt: TGCAGCGTTGTGGGGGGCGACTATGGCTACACCTTC; cdr3_aa: CSVVGGDYGYTF
v_call: TRBV5-1; clone_size: NA; d_call: NA; j_call: TRBJ1-5; cdr3_nt: TGCGCCAGCAGCTTACAGGGTGACCTGAGCCAGCCCCAGCATTTT; cdr3_aa: CASSLQGDLSQPQHF
v_call: TRBV4-2; clone_size: NA; d_call: NA; j_call: TRBJ1-4; cdr3_nt: TGTGCCAGCAGCCAAGAAAGACTAGGAGGGGGGGGAAAACTGTTTTTT; cdr3_aa: CASSQERLGGGGKLFF
v_call: TRBV3-1/TRBV3-2; clone_size: NA; d_call: TRBD2; j_call: TRBJ2-5; cdr3_nt: TGTGCCAGCAGCCTGAGCGGGGATGGAAAGACCCAGTACTTC; cdr3_aa: CASSLSGDGKTQYF
v_call: TRBV2; clone_size: NA; d_call: NA; j_call: TRBJ2-2; cdr3_nt: TGTGCCAGCACCGAACCCGGACTAACCCACACCGGGGAGCTGTTTTTT; cdr3_aa: CASTEPGLTHTGELFF
v_call: TRBV12-5; clone_size: NA; d_call: TRBD1; j_call: TRBJ1-2; cdr3_nt: TGTGCTAGTGGTCCTAGGATCACAGGGGGCAAAGCTAACTATGGCTACACCTTC; cdr3_aa: CASGPRITGGKANYGYTF
v_call: TRBV5-4; clone_size: NA; d_call: TRBD1; j_call: TRBJ1-4; cdr3_nt: TGTGCCAGCAGCTTCCGGGACAGTCATGAAAAACTGTTTTTT; cdr3_aa: CASSFRDSHEKLFF
v_call: TRBV7-8; clone_size: NA; d_call: TRBD2; j_call: TRBJ2-7; cdr3_nt: TGTGCCAGCAGCAATAGCGGGGGAATTTCCTACGAGCAGTACTTC; cdr3_aa: CASSNSGGISYEQYF
v_call: TRBV6-6; clone_size: once; d_call: NA; j_call: TRBJ1-5; cdr3_nt: TGTGCCAGCAGTCCCGACAGTAACATCTATAGCAATCAGCCCCAGCATTTT; cdr3_aa: CASSPDSNIYSNQPQHF
v_call: TRBV7-8; clone_size: few; d_call: NA; j_call: TRBJ2-7; cdr3_nt: TGTGCCAGCAGCATGTCCGAAGGCGCCAGCTCCTACGAGCAGTACTTC; cdr3_aa: CASSMSEGASSYEQYF
v_call: TRBV6-5; clone_size: once; d_call: NA; j_call: TRBJ1-2; cdr3_nt: TGTGCCAGCAGTATCTCCAGGGTGAGCGGCTACACCTTC; cdr3_aa: CASSISRVSGYTF
v_call: TRBV21-1; clone_size: NA; d_call: NA; j_call: TRBJ2-7; cdr3_nt: TGTGCCAGCACCTCTCTCAGGGGAAGGAACGAGCAGTACTTC; cdr3_aa: CASTSLRGRNEQYF
v_call: TRBV6-1; clone_size: NA; d_call: NA; j_call: TRBJ1-4; cdr3_nt: TGTGCCAGCAGTGAAGCGGGTCCCAGACTCCCAAATGAAAAACTGTTTTTT; cdr3_aa: CASSEAGPRLPNEKLFF
v_call: TRBV7-9; clone_size: NA; d_call: NA; j_call: TRBJ2-7; cdr3_nt: TGTGCCAGCAGCTTGATGGGGGCCTACGAGCAGTACTTC; cdr3_aa: CASSLMGAYEQYF
v_call: TRBV5-4; clone_size: NA; d_call: NA; j_call: TRBJ2-1; cdr3_nt: TGTGCCAGCAGCCCCCGGACGGAAGACAATGAGCAGTTCTTC; cdr3_aa: CASSPRTEDNEQFF
v_call: TRBV27; clone_size: NA; d_call: NA; j_call: TRBJ1-1; cdr3_nt: TGTGCCAGCAGTTTCGGGGGCGCGAACACTGAAGCTTTCTTT; cdr3_aa: CASSFGGANTEAFF
v_call: TRBV23-1; clone_size: NA; d_call: NA; j_call: TRBJ1-2; cdr3_nt: TGCGCCAGATCTACCCTTGGACCTCCAAGCGAGGGCTACACCTTC; cdr3_aa: CARSTLGPPSEGYTF
v_call: TRBV20-1; clone_size: NA; d_call: NA; j_call: TRBJ1-2; cdr3_nt: TGCAGTGCTAGCGCAAACTATGGCTACACCTTC; cdr3_aa: CSASANYGYTF
v_call: TRBV11-2; clone_size: once; d_call: TRBD1; j_call: TRBJ1-2; cdr3_nt: TGTGCCAGCAGCCTTGACAGGGCTGGCTACACCTTC; cdr3_aa: CASSLDRAGYTF
v_call: TRBV19; clone_size: NA; d_call: TRBD1; j_call: TRBJ2-7; cdr3_nt: TGTGCCAGTAGTACCGGGACAGCCCACGAGCAGTACTTC; cdr3_aa: CASSTGTAHEQYF
v_call: TRBV5-4; clone_size: NA; d_call: NA; j_call: TRBJ2-7; cdr3_nt: TGTGCCAGCAGCAACAGTGGATACGAGCAGTACTTC; cdr3_aa: CASSNSGYEQYF
v_call: TRBV13; clone_size: NA; d_call: NA; j_call: TRBJ1-1; cdr3_nt: TGTGCCAGCAGCTCTCATCAGGGTGGGAACACTGAAGCTTTCTTT; cdr3_aa: CASSSHQGGNTEAFF
v_call: TRBV3-1/TRBV3-2; clone_size: NA; d_call: NA; j_call: TRBJ1-3; cdr3_nt: TGTGCCAGCAGTCATAAGTTCCCAGGGGAAAACACCATATATTTT; cdr3_aa: CASSHKFPGENTIYF
v_call: TRBV5-1; clone_size: NA; d_call: NA; j_call: TRBJ2-2; cdr3_nt: TGCGCCAGCAGCTTGGTGGGCGGTTTCGGGGAGCTGTTTTTT; cdr3_aa: CASSLVGGFGELFF
v_call: TRBV7-8; clone_size: once; d_call: NA; j_call: TRBJ1-1; cdr3_nt: TGTGCCAGCAGCTTAGCAGAGTTCGCTGAAGCTTTCTTT; cdr3_aa: CASSLAEFAEAFF
v_call: TRBV19; clone_size: NA; d_call: NA; j_call: TRBJ1-4; cdr3_nt: TGTGCCAGTAGTCGCCAGTACAATGAAAAACTGTTTTTT; cdr3_aa: CASSRQYNEKLFF
v_call: TRBV18; clone_size: NA; d_call: NA; j_call: TRBJ1-2; cdr3_nt: TGTGCCACCAGGGTTATAGGTGGCTACACCTTC; cdr3_aa: CATRVIGGYTF
v_call: TRBV6-4; clone_size: NA; d_call: NA; j_call: TRBJ1-6; cdr3_nt: TGTGCCAGCTCGGGCTCACCCCTCCACTTT; cdr3_aa: CASSGSPLHF